This T cell receptor beta chain stems from a study of beta chain features in type 1 diabetes. As for the study in general: All samples combined gave about 100 million sorted cells for examination.

Comment on this clone: Its antigen is not identified.

The isolated RNA, all of it, was reverse transcribed, so expressed TCRB transcripts were what got sequenced. Some clones are missing from TCRdb's copy, which holds only in-frame ones; the method was immunoSEQ multiplex PCR. The sample includes under 150,000 clones, roughly 53% of them seen just once. Study conclusions and caveats: Among patients, naive, central memory and Treg TCRB repertoires appeared more similar than among healthy donors.

This TCR came from a man between 18 and 35 years old in good health. The specimen sequenced was Tregs from blood.

CDR3 sequence reads: CASSQARGRVTEAFF. The CDR3, as DNA: TGTGCCAGCAGCCAAGCCAGGGGGCGCGTCACTGAAGCTTTCTTT. This chain uses TRBV7-3 with TRBJ1-1; 8 bases line up with TRBD1. This CDR3 has 15 amino acids. Germline V gives CDR1 SGHTA, CDR2 FQGTGA. Trimming at V came to 5 bases and at J to 4 bases, leaving 9 bases not matched to a gene.